This T cell receptor (beta chain) was recovered during a study of blood T cell repertoires in COVID-19. Across the whole study: Specimens from acute and convalescent COVID-19 originated in the United States, Italy and Spain.

Germline-derived CDR1 and CDR2 are KGHSH and LQKENI. This CDR3 contains 13 residues. Unmatched junction bases numbered 4, after V lost 3 bases and J lost 6 bases. The protocol was immunoSEQ multiplex PCR, while the TCRdb copy is restricted to in-frame clones and leaves out a portion. The data hold 220,000 or so clones, with 70% to 85% observed a single time. Assignments of participants to cohorts depended upon their own reported clinical history. Recovery among Cohort 3 donors was established by two negative PCRs, clearance, or symptom resolution. This sequence originates from a woman aged 55 to 70 who had recovered from COVID-19. The source material was PBMCs or T cells enriched from blood (not recorded which). The genes are TRBV18 and TRBJ1-2, with 7 bases matching TRBD1. The CDR3 DNA sequence: TGTGCCAGCTCACCTGGACAGGAGAATGGCTACACCTTC. Amino acid sequence: CASSPGQENGYTF.